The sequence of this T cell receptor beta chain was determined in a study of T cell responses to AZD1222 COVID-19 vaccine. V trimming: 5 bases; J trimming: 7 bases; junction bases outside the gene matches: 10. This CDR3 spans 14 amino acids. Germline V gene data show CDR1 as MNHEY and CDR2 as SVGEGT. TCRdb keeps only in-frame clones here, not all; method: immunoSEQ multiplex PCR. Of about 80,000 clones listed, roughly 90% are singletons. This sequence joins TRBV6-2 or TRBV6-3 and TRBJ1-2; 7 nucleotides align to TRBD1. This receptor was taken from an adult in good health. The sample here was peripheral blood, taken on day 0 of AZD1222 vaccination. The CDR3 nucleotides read TGTGCCAGCAGTGGACCGGGACAGAGTAGTGGCTACACCTTC. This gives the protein CASSGPGQSSGYTF.